The subject of this entry is one T cell receptor (beta chain). This sample was taken from a study of blood T cell repertoires in COVID-19. The germline V gene has CDR1 DFQATT and CDR2 SNEGSKA (reference sequence). Trimming removed 3 bases at V and 8 bases at J, with 7 bases between. The length of the CDR3 is 10 residues. As processed by the authors: Reference gene primer amplification gave nucleated cell count estimates. The assay was immunoSEQ multiplex PCR, and TCRdb's table has in-frame clones only and misses some. The V and J calls and clone size were taken over from that table, and D and trimming were inferred from the DNA. This table holds roughly 250,000 clones, about 80% found once.

The sequence was collected from a man aged 45-65 years with active or convalescent COVID-19. The sequencing input was peripheral blood. The chain couples TRBV20-1 to TRBJ1-2; D uncertain. As DNA, the CDR3 is TGCAGTGCTAGGAGGGTCGGCTACACCTTC. It encodes CSARRVGYTF.